Reported below is one T cell receptor beta chain. Its antigen is unidentified. Germline CDR1 is SEHNR and CDR2 is FQNEAQ (reference sequence). This CDR3 has 18 amino acids. The J segment lost 4 bases and the V segment lost 5 bases, leaving 17 bases of the junction unmatched. Amplification used 60 Vbeta primers and 13 Jbeta primers. The data were produced by immunoSEQ multiplex PCR, yet TCRdb's version contains in-frame clones alone and is incomplete. The repertoire includes roughly 220,000 clones, 75% of them detected once, and under 2% sits in the top ten. This sample was taken from a study of cytomegalovirus exposure and HLA in healthy donors. Whole-study results and caveats: A later analysis by the authors found several of the most significant clusters apparently linked to common viral pathogens. In a later analysis, an Asian-associated ancestry cluster reportedly showed fewer N-insertions than the 666-donor mean.

The chain is built from TRBV7-9 and TRBJ2-7, with 10 bases fitting TRBD1. This receptor was obtained from a woman aged 25-40 years in good health and CMV-seronegative. Sequenced sample: PBMCs. Here the CDR3 DNA reads TGTGCCAGCAGCGGGCGAACTGGAAGGGACAGGGGTAAGTACGAGCAGTACTTC. This translates into CASSGRTGRDRGKYEQYF.